What follows is one TCR beta chain and its context. Its antigen is currently unknown. The data originate from a study of lymphopenia after photon versus proton radiotherapy. Broader study findings: After the lymphocyte nadir, photon-treated repertoires showed oligoclonal expansion, especially of CD8+ Temra cells. Relative stability marked proton patients; photon patients lost diversity and naive cells. Larger post-nadir TCR diversity loss correlated inversely with survival in deceased patients. Better survival with proton therapy was suggested as possible, not demonstrated.

Only in-frame clones appear in the TCRdb table, and some are missing; sequencing was by immunoSEQ multiplex PCR. Among 65,000 to 85,000 clones listed, 85% to 95% were seen once. Germline loops: CDR1 SQVTM, CDR2 ANQGSEA. Trimming left V 6 bases short and J 7 bases short, with 10 bases between. The CDR3 has 11 amino acids. This TCR was sampled from a woman in her thirties or forties with cholangiocarcinoma. This sample comprised peripheral blood, obtained from a patient treated with photon-based radiotherapy. The chain links TRBV29-1 to TRBJ2-1; tentative D call: TRBD1 (6 bases). CDR3 amino acids: CSVAGVNEQFF. Here the CDR3 DNA reads TGCAGCGTGGCAGGGGTAAATGAGCAGTTCTTC.